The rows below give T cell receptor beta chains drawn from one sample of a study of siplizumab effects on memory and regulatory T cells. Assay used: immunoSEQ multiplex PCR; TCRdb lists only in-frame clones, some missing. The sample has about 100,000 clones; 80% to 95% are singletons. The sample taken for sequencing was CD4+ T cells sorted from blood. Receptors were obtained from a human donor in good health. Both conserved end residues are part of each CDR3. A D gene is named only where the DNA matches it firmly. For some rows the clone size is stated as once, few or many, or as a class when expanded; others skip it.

TGTGCCAGCAGCGTAAGGGGGTCGGGACTAGATGAGCAGTTCTTC,CASSVRGSGLDEQFF,.,TRBD2,TRBV9,TRBJ2-1
TGTGCCAGCAGTGACGGATTTAGCTCCTACAATGAGCAGTTCTTC,CASSDGFSSYNEQFF,.,.,TRBV6-4,TRBJ2-1
TGTGCTAGTGGTTTGAAAGGAGTTGGGAGGGAGAGTGAAAAACTGTTTTTT,CASGLKGVGRESEKLFF,.,.,TRBV12-5,TRBJ1-4
TGTGCCAGTCAGGGACAGAATATAGCCAAAAACATTCAGTACTTC,CASQGQNIAKNIQYF,few,TRBD1,TRBV19,TRBJ2-4
TGTGCCAGCAGCTTTAGCGGGGGGGCCCGTGAGACCCAGTACTTC,CASSFSGGARETQYF,.,TRBD2,TRBV5-4,TRBJ2-5
TGCGCCAGCAGCCAAGATTCTACGTATACATTCTTT,CASSQDSTYTFF,.,.,TRBV4-3,TRBJ1-1
TGTGCCAGCTCACCATTGTTGGCGACTAGCGGCACCGGGGAGCTGTTTTTT,CASSPLLATSGTGELFF,.,TRBD2,TRBV18,TRBJ2-2
TGTGCCAGCTCACCACCGTGGAGGGGGGGCACTGAAGCTTTCTTT,CASSPPWRGGTEAFF,few,.,TRBV18,TRBJ1-1
TGTGCCAGTAGTGGGCGGCTTTCTTTTCTAGAAAAACTGTTTTTT,CASSGRLSFLEKLFF,.,.,TRBV19,TRBJ1-4
TGCGCCAGCCGGCTAGGGGGCAGCTCCTACAATGAGCAGTTCTTC,CASRLGGSSYNEQFF,.,TRBD1,TRBV5-1,TRBJ2-1
TGTGCCAGCAGTACGGCAGGGCAGTCCATCGGTACGCAGTATTTT,CASSTAGQSIGTQYF,.,.,TRBV2,TRBJ2-3
TGCGCCAGCAGCCTGTTAGCGGGGGGGCCAAACGAGCAGTACTTC,CASSLLAGGPNEQYF,few,TRBD2,TRBV5-1,TRBJ2-7
TGTGCCAGCAGTCGGGGTGCCTATGGCTACACCTTC,CASSRGAYGYTF,.,.,TRBV9,TRBJ1-2
TGCGCCAGCAGTCAGGGATGGTACAACACTGAAGCTTTCTTT,CASSQGWYNTEAFF,.,.,TRBV4-1,TRBJ1-1
TGTGCCAGCAGTTTCGTACCCTACGAGCAGTACTTC,CASSFVPYEQYF,once,.,TRBV27,TRBJ2-7
TGTGCCAGCAGCTTGGCGGGGAGCAACACCGGGGAGCTGTTTTTT,CASSLAGSNTGELFF,few,.,TRBV5-6,TRBJ2-2
TGTGCCACCTTGCCCAGCTCCTACAATGAGCAGTTCTTC,CATLPSSYNEQFF,.,.,TRBV6-4,TRBJ2-1
TGTGCCAGCAGACACCCTATGAACACTGAAGCTTTCTTT,CASRHPMNTEAFF,.,.,TRBV6-5,TRBJ1-1
TGTGCCAGCAGCTTACAGGGAGGGGGATCCTACGAGCAGTACTTC,CASSLQGGGSYEQYF,.,.,TRBV7-3,TRBJ2-7
TGTGCCATCAGTGATCGACTCTTCGGGGAAAACACCATATATTTT,CAISDRLFGENTIYF,.,.,TRBV10-3,TRBJ1-3
TGTGCTAGTGGTTTGGCTAACAGGGGCGAGCAGTACTTC,CASGLANRGEQYF,.,TRBD1,TRBV12-5,TRBJ2-7
TGTGCCAGCAGTGGTCAGTTTAATTCACCCCTCCACTTT,CASSGQFNSPLHF,.,.,TRBV25-1,TRBJ1-6
TGTGCCAGCAGTTTTACACAGGGGGGCTACACCTTC,CASSFTQGGYTF,.,TRBD1,TRBV28,TRBJ1-2
TGTGCCAGCGTGCGGGACGGAACCTACGAGCAGTACTTC,CASVRDGTYEQYF,.,.,TRBV2,TRBJ2-7
TGTGCCAGCTCACCACTCCTCTCCTACGAGCAGTACTTC,CASSPLLSYEQYF,.,.,TRBV18,TRBJ2-7
TGTGCCTCCTCTTGGGGCAATGAGCAGTTCTTC,CASSWGNEQFF,.,.,TRBV27,TRBJ2-1
TGTGCCAGCTCACGGGACACCCACACTGAAGCTTTCTTT,CASSRDTHTEAFF,.,.,TRBV18,TRBJ1-1
TGCGCCAGCAGAGGGGAGGAGGACACTGAAGCTTTCTTT,CASRGEEDTEAFF,.,.,TRBV5-1,TRBJ1-1
TGCGCCAGCAGCCAAGTGGGGCGTCTAAACTCCTCTGGAAACACCATATATTTT,CASSQVGRLNSSGNTIYF,.,.,TRBV4-1,TRBJ1-3
TGTGCCAGCTCACCGGGGGACAGGGGGGCGAACACTGAAGCTTTCTTT,CASSPGDRGANTEAFF,.,TRBD1,TRBV18,TRBJ1-1
TGTGCCATCAGTGGTGTGGGTTGGCTAGCGGGGACCTCCTACAATGAGCAGTTCTTC,CAISGVGWLAGTSYNEQFF,.,TRBD2,TRBV10-3,TRBJ2-1
TGTGCCACCCTACAGGGATTAGCTAGTGGCTACACCTTC,CATLQGLASGYTF,once,.,TRBV6-5,TRBJ1-2
TGTGCCAGCAGTGCGGGACAGGGCATAAGACAGCCCCAGCATTTT,CASSAGQGIRQPQHF,.,TRBD1,TRBV6-5,TRBJ1-5
TGTGCCAGCACCGGGGGGGCCAACGTCCTGACTTTC,CASTGGANVLTF,once,.,TRBV6-1,TRBJ2-6
TGCAGCGCTACGCGAGGACAGGGGGACACCGGGGAGCTGTTTTTT,CSATRGQGDTGELFF,.,TRBD1,TRBV29-1,TRBJ2-2
TGTGCCAGCAGTGCCAAAACAGGAGCTGGAAACACCATATATTTT,CASSAKTGAGNTIYF,once,.,TRBV9,TRBJ1-3
TGTGCCAGCAGTGTGGACAGGGGTGGTGAAAAACTGTTTTTT,CASSVDRGGEKLFF,.,TRBD1,TRBV7-3,TRBJ1-4
TGTGCCAGCAGTTATAACAGGGGAGTTAATTCACCCCTCCACTTT,CASSYNRGVNSPLHF,once,TRBD1,TRBV27,TRBJ1-6
TGTACCAGCAGCGCCCCGACAGGGTCGAACACTGAAGCTTTCTTT,CTSSAPTGSNTEAFF,.,TRBD1,TRBV9,TRBJ1-1
TGTGCCATCAACCCGGACAGGGGCGACGAGCAGTACTTC,CAINPDRGDEQYF,.,TRBD1,TRBV10-3,TRBJ2-7
TGTGCCAGCAGCTGGACAGACAACACCGGGGAGCTGTTTTTT,CASSWTDNTGELFF,.,.,TRBV7-6,TRBJ2-2
TGTGCCAGCATTAGGCAGCCGAACACTGAAGCTTTCTTT,CASIRQPNTEAFF,few,.,TRBV2,TRBJ1-1
TGTGCCAGCAGGGGAGCGAGGGGGGGCCTCACAGATACGCAGTATTTT,CASRGARGGLTDTQYF,.,.,TRBV5-6,TRBJ2-3
TGCGCCAGCAGTCTTGGCTCTTACTACGAGCAGTACTTC,CASSLGSYYEQYF,.,.,TRBV23-1,TRBJ2-7
TGTGCCAGCACCACATCAGAGACCCAGTACTTC,CASTTSETQYF,.,.,TRBV7-9,TRBJ2-5
TGTGCCAGCAGCCGGGGACTAGCGGGGGGCCAAGAGACCCAGTACTTC,CASSRGLAGGQETQYF,.,TRBD2,TRBV11-2,TRBJ2-5
TGCGCCAGCAGCCCACCCGGGACAGCTAATGAAAAACTGTTTTTT,CASSPPGTANEKLFF,.,TRBD1,TRBV4-1,TRBJ1-4
TGTGCCAGCAGTTACTCGACCGGGGTCGGCACTGAAGCTTTCTTT,CASSYSTGVGTEAFF,.,.,TRBV6-5,TRBJ1-1
TGCGCCAGCAGCCTGCGGGGTGGGGGGGCCTTTGGCTACACCTTC,CASSLRGGGAFGYTF,.,.,TRBV4-3,TRBJ1-2
TGTGCCAGCAGCGGAGGAGGGAGGGGTCGGGAGACCCAGTACTTC,CASSGGGRGRETQYF,.,TRBD2,TRBV2,TRBJ2-5
TGTGCCAGCAGTTTCTATAGGAGCTCCTACGAGCAGTACTTC,CASSFYRSSYEQYF,.,.,TRBV28,TRBJ2-7
TGTGCCAGTTTGAGGACAGGAGGATATGGCTACACCTTC,CASLRTGGYGYTF,.,TRBD1,TRBV19,TRBJ1-2
TGTGCCAGCAGCCCTCAGGCGGGGTATGGCTACACCTTC,CASSPQAGYGYTF,.,.,TRBV5-5,TRBJ1-2
TGCGCCAGCAGCTACTCCAGGACTTCCGGCTACACCTTC,CASSYSRTSGYTF,.,.,TRBV5-1,TRBJ1-2